The T cell receptor (beta chain) described here comes from a study of blood T cell repertoires in COVID-19. Under the authors' procedure: How many nucleated cells were present was estimated from reference gene primer amplification. Sequenced by immunoSEQ multiplex PCR; TCRdb stores in-frame clones only, minus some. The V and J calls and clone size are taken from that table; D and trimming were inferred from the DNA. The sample includes around 170,000 clones, roughly four fifths of them seen just once. Material: peripheral blood. The receptor was isolated from a woman between 35 and 50 years old with acute or convalescent COVID-19.

CDR3 DNA sequence: TGTGCCAGCAGTACTCGGGGACAGCTCTATGGCTACACCTTC. The encoded protein is CASSTRGQLYGYTF. This chain joins TRBV28 and TRBJ1-2, with 7 bases matching TRBD1. Germline CDR1 is MDHEN and CDR2 is SYDVKM. The CDR3 contains 14 residues. V lost 5 bases to trimming and J lost 4 bases; unmatched junction nucleotides: 7.